The clone carrying this T cell receptor beta chain was seen repeatedly, ten times or more. The read halts 3 residues ahead of the CDR3 end, with the missing end drawn from the germline J gene. Germline values: CDR1 DFQATT, CDR2 SNEGSKA (reference sequence). V was shortened by 1 base and J by 5 bases, with 12 bases between the two germline ends. The CDR3 loop spans 14 amino acids. The data were obtained in a study of T cell clonality in common variable immunodeficiency. The table came from immunoSEQ multiplex PCR; TCRdb's copy has only in-frame clones and leaves some out. The sample has about 52,000 clones, none seen only once; the top ten hold 5.4%.

The clonotype originates from a person between 18 and 70 years old in good health. The chain combines TRBV20-1 with TRBJ2-1; maybe TRBD2 (6 bases). Specimen: peripheral blood mononuclear cells. CDR3 sequence reads: CSARGPDYNNEQFF. The DNA read from the CDR3 is TGCAGTGCTAGAGGCCCGGACTATAACAATGAG.